Following are 19 T cell receptor beta chains from one sample sequenced in a study of CD8 T cells in ankylosing spondylitis. Findings and caveats of the study: What seemed typical of ankylosing spondylitis blood was a TCR beta motif built from fewer than ten highly homologous variants.

What these receptors recognize is not known. TCRdb re-called the 5' RACE reads through MiXCR, storing one row per CDR3 protein. The data contain around 490,000 distinct CDR3 sequences, roughly 5.2% of them singletons. The sequencing sample was made of blood, either unsorted or a sorted T cell fraction (not recorded which). The origin of the receptors is a male donor with ankylosing spondylitis.

There are many counts of this clonotype. V and J are TRBV20-1 and TRBJ2-5; 8 nucleotides agree with TRBD2. The V and J ends lost 6 bases and 5 bases, in that order; junction bases with no gene match: 5. The CDR3 spans 12 residues. Germline V gene sequence: CDR1 DFQATT, CDR2 SNEGSKA (reference sequence). CDR3 sequence: CSAERETETQYF. The CDR3, as DNA: TGCAGTGCCGAGCGGGAGACTGAGACCCAGTACTTC.

Remarks on this clonotype: This may stem from a read error, because a much larger clone lies one nucleotide away. The chain combines TRBV10-3 with TRBJ1-1, with 8 positions matching TRBD1. Germline V gene data show CDR1 as ENHRY and CDR2 as SYGVKD. The CDR3 length is 13 residues. The CDR3: CAAHRGMNTDAFF. For the CDR3, the DNA is TGTGCCGCCCACAGGGGGATGAACACTGACGCTTTCTTT.

This clonotype occurred many times. The V gene is TRBV20-1, the J gene TRBJ2-2; D not certain. Germline lookup yields CDR1 DFQATT and CDR2 SNEGSKA (reference sequence). The V end lost 1 base, the J end lost 3 bases, and 12 bases lay between the germline ends. The CDR3 spans 15 residues. In DNA, the CDR3 is TGCAGTGCTAGAGCCCCTGCCTGGGACACCGGGGAGCTGTTTTTT. Translating gives CSARAPAWDTGELFF.

Many counts were recorded for this clonotype. The junction departs from the called germline gene at one end, perhaps through a read error. The V and J genes are TRBV7-3 and TRBJ1-1; 8 nucleotides line up with TRBD1. The CDR3 is made up of 14 amino acids. In germline, CDR1 is SGHTA, CDR2 FQGTGA. This chain's CDR3 is CASSLTGGDTEAFF. The CDR3 DNA reads TGTGCCAGCAGTTTAACAGGGGGGGACACTGAAGCTTTCTTT.

This clonotype was counted ten times or more. J is TRBJ2-1 and V is TRBV6-2 or TRBV6-3; TRBD2 matches 13 bases. The junction had 8 bases not matched to a gene; V was cut back by 8 bases and J by 7 bases. The germline V gene encodes CDR1 MNHEY and CDR2 SVGEGT. The CDR3 contains 15 residues. The DNA of the CDR3 is TGTGCCAGCCTTCGGACTAGCGGGAGTAGGAATGAGCAGTTCTTC. Translation: CASLRTSGSRNEQFF.

This clonotype came up many times. This chain links TRBV20-1 with TRBJ2-1; perhaps TRBD2 as D (6 bases). This CDR3 has 17 residues. The ends were cut back, 4 bases at V and 8 bases at J, with 27 bases in the middle. Germline V gene data show CDR1 as DFQATT and CDR2 as SNEGSKA (reference sequence). The CDR3 loop reads CSAIRFGGTFPEDEQFF. Here the CDR3 DNA reads TGCAGTGCTATACGGTTTGGCGGGACCTTTCCTGAGGATGAGCAGTTCTTC.

This clonotype was detected many times. The rearrangement uses TRBV20-1 and TRBJ2-1; D gene unclear. The CDR3 is made up of 14 amino acids. Germline assignment: CDR1 DFQATT and CDR2 SNEGSKA (reference sequence). Deletions cut 2 bases from V and 4 bases from J, with 12 bases between. In nucleotides, the CDR3 is TGCAGTGCTAGACCAGAAAATCGTTACAATGAGCAGTTCTTC. Translated: CSARPENRYNEQFF.

Worth noting for this clonotype: A much larger clonotype is one base distant, so this may be a read error. J is TRBJ2-3 and V is TRBV29-1, with D unresolved. Germline CDR1 reads SQVTM; CDR2 reads ANQGSEA. V gave up 7 bases and J gave up 2 bases, with 16 bases separating them. The CDR3 sequence is 14 residues long. The CDR3 nucleotides are TGCAGCGCTGCTTCCCGACTGGTCACAGATACGCAGTATTTT. Its protein product is CSAASRLVTDTQYF.

This clonotype was counted ten times or more. The rearrangement links TRBV5-1 to TRBJ1-2, with D unresolved. Trimming cost V 5 bases and J 7 bases, with 18 bases left between them. CDR1 is SGHRS, CDR2 YFSETQ, per germline. There are 14 residues in the CDR3. The CDR3 spells CASRIEGKLGGYTF. CDR3 sequence (DNA): TGCGCCAGCAGAATTGAAGGGAAGTTAGGTGGCTACACCTTC.

This clonotype came up many times. The rearrangement links TRBV7-2 to TRBJ1-5; 11 bases fit TRBD1. CDR1 SGHTA and CDR2 FQGNSA come from the germline V gene. V was clipped by 5 bases and J by 3 bases; unmatched bases: 3. The CDR3 has 15 amino acids. DNA for the CDR3: TGTGCCAGCAGCCAGGACAGGGGGCACAATCAGCCCCAGCATTTT. Amino acid sequence: CASSQDRGHNQPQHF.

This clonotype was counted ten times or more. The chain carries TRBV21-1 and TRBJ2-7; the table calls TRBD1, which could not be checked here. TRBV21-1 is a pseudogene locus. This CDR3 is 12 amino acids long. The CDR3 loop reads CARGDGPYEQYF. The CDR3 coding sequence is TGTGCCAGGGGGGACGGTCCCTACGAGCAGTACTTC.

Points on this clonotype: This may be a read error: a much more frequent sequence differs by one nucleotide. Here the CDR3 reads CSAKRGGFLYEQYF. In DNA, the CDR3 is TGCAGTGCAAAGAGGGGGGGATTCCTTTACGAGCAGTACTTC. This chain joins TRBV20-1 and TRBJ2-7; D perhaps matches TRBD2 (7 bases). Germline assignment: CDR1 DFQATT and CDR2 SNEGSKA (reference sequence). The CDR3 spans 14 residues. The V gene lost 6 bases and the J gene lost 4 bases, with 19 bases spanning the gap.

The table lists this clonotype with many counts. The chain couples TRBV7-2 to TRBJ2-7; D may be TRBD1 (6 bases). V was shortened by 4 bases and J by 0 bases, with 10 bases between the two germline ends. This CDR3 is 14 amino acids long. Per the germline V gene, CDR1 is SGHTA and CDR2 is FQGNSA. CDR3 coding DNA: TGTGCCAGCAGCTCTGCCAGGGGCTCCTACGAGCAGTACTTC. Protein sequence: CASSSARGSYEQYF.

The gene calls are TRBV27 and TRBJ2-1; no clear D. CDR1 is MNHEY, CDR2 SMNVEV, per germline (reference sequence). Trimming left V 2 bases short and J 3 bases short, with 11 bases between. CDR3 length: 15 residues. CDR3 in DNA: TGTGCCAGCAGTTTAAGCACCGCGCGCTACAATGAGCAGTTCTTC. Translation gives CASSLSTARYNEQFF.

Ten or more counts support this clonotype. V gene TRBV27 combines with J gene TRBJ2-3; D is undetermined. Deletions cut 2 bases from V and 0 bases from J, with 9 bases between. This CDR3 is 15 amino acids long. CDR1 and CDR2 (germline): MNHEY, SMNVEV (reference sequence). The chain's CDR3 is CASSLKASSTDTQYF. CDR3 sequence (DNA): TGTGCCAGCAGTTTAAAAGCGTCTAGCACAGATACGCAGTATTTT.

At least ten counts were recorded for this clonotype. This sequence joins TRBV10-3 and TRBJ1-4; no firm D call. V was shortened by 6 bases and J by 0 bases, with 5 bases between the two germline ends. CDR1 and CDR2 from the germline V gene are ENHRY and SYGVKD. CDR3 size: 13 residues. Here the CDR3 reads CAIRTSTNEKLFF. In nucleotides, the CDR3 is TGTGCCATCAGGACATCAACTAATGAAAAACTGTTTTTT.

This clonotype was counted at least ten times. The genes are TRBV7-9 and TRBJ2-1, with 8 bases aligning to TRBD2. Germline CDR1 and CDR2: SEHNR and FQNEAQ (reference sequence). After removal of 3 bases from V and 7 bases from J, the junction contained 5 bases not matched to a gene. The CDR3 is made up of 14 amino acids. The CDR3: CASSFLSGGNEQFF. The CDR3 DNA follows: TGTGCCAGCAGCTTCTTAAGCGGGGGAAATGAGCAGTTCTTC. Filled out from reference TRBV7-9 and TRBJ2-1, the complete variable domain reads DTGVSQNPRHKITKRGQNVTFRCDPISEHNRLYWYRQTLGQGPEFLTYFQNEAQLEKSRLLSDRFSAERPKGSFSTLEIQRTEQGDSAMYLCASSFLSGGNEQFFGPGTRLTVL.

A remark on this clonotype: A clone one base away is much larger, so this may be a read error. The rearrangement joins TRBV6-2 or TRBV6-3 to TRBJ1-1; possible D gene TRBD1, 5 bases. In germline, CDR1 is MNHEY, CDR2 SVGEGT. The CDR3 consists of 12 residues. This CDR3 is CVSSDGGTEAFF. The CDR3 DNA sequence: TGTGTCAGCAGTGACGGGGGCACTGAAGCTTTCTTT.

The table lists this clonotype with many counts. V and J are TRBV2 and TRBJ1-5; D uncertain. The CDR3 runs 14 residues. CDR1 and CDR2 (germline): SNHLY, FYNNEI. Trimming removed 3 bases at V and 3 bases at J, with 9 bases between. In nucleotides, the CDR3 is TGTGCCAGCAGTGACCGGACGGTCAATCAGCCCCAGCATTTT. The encoded protein is CASSDRTVNQPQHF.